The sequence of this TCR beta chain was determined in a study of cytomegalovirus exposure and HLA in healthy donors. The table came from immunoSEQ multiplex PCR; TCRdb's copy has only in-frame clones and leaves some out. This table holds 250,000 to 300,000 clones, around 85% found once. Germline V gene data show CDR1 as SGHTA and CDR2 as FQGTGA. This CDR3 has 17 residues. The junction had 7 bases not matched to a gene; V was cut back by 5 bases and J by 2 bases. The receptor was isolated from a woman aged 18-35 years in good health and CMV-seronegative. Sequenced material: PBMCs. The gene calls are TRBV7-3 and TRBJ1-3; 12 bases agree with TRBD1. The CDR3 coding sequence is TGTGCCAGCAGCGGTGGGACAGGGGGCGCGACTGGAAACACCATATATTTT. Translated, it gives CASSGGTGGATGNTIYF.